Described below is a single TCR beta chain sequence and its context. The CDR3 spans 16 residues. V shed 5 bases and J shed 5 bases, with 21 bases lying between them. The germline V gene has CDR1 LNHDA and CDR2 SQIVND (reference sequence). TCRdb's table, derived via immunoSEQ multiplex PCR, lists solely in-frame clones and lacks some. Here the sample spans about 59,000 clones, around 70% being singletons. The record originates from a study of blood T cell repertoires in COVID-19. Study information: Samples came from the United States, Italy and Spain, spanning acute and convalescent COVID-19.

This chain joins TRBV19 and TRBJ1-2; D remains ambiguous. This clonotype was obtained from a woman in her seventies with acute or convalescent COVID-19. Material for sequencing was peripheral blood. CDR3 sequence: CASSSPGGERGYGYTF. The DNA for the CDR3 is TGTGCCAGTAGTTCCCCCGGCGGGGAAAGAGGATATGGCTACACCTTC. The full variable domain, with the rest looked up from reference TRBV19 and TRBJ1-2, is DGGITQSPKYLFRKEGQNVTLSCEQNLNHDAMYWYRQDPGQGLRLIYYSQIVNDFQKGDIAEGYSVSREKKESFPLTVTSAQKNPTAFYLCASSSPGGERGYGYTFGSGTRLTVV.